This TCR beta chain was sequenced during a study of OX40 agonist ivuxolimab in advanced cancers. Across the study: Therapy given before enrollment (anti-PD-1, anti-PD-L1 or anti-CTLA-4) was allowed, and 30% to 50% had some.

Measured with immunoSEQ multiplex PCR; TCRdb has only the in-frame clones, and not every one. Found here are around 15,000 clones, around 88% of them singletons; the top ten hold nearly 20%. Worth noting for this clone: Its antigen remains unknown.

The germline CDR1 and CDR2 sequences are SGHVS and FQNEAQ. The CDR3 length is 15 residues. Trimming removed 5 bases at V and 5 bases at J, with 15 bases between. Study-level points and caveats: With doses of 0.1 to 3.0 mg/kg, CD4+ and CD8+ blood T cells had undergone clonal expansion by week 6. Antigen specificity remained undetermined for the expanded peripheral T cells.

Autoimmune disease history or systemic immunosuppression barred patients. The sample consisted of CD4+ or CD8+ T cells sorted from blood, taken in a trial of the OX40 agonist ivuxolimab. This receptor was taken from an adult with an advanced solid tumor such as melanoma, head and neck, liver or kidney cancer. V usage is TRBV7-8 and J usage is TRBJ2-2; D might be TRBD2 (5 bases). The CDR3 coding sequence is TGTGCCAGCAGCCCCACCGGGTCGGGGACCGGGGAGCTGTTTTTT. Its translation: CASSPTGSGTGELFF. The variable domain in full, completed from reference TRBV7-8 and TRBJ2-2, reads GAGVSQSPRYKVAKRGQDVALRCDPISGHVSLFWYQQALGQGPEFLTYFQNEAQLDKSGLPSDRFFAERPEGSVSTLKIQRTQQEDSAVYLCASSPTGSGTGELFFGEGSRLTVL.